This T cell receptor beta chain stems from a study of vaccination effects on CD4 cells after COVID-19. Study conclusions and caveats: Researchers reported few convalescent patients and no early post-infection timepoints in the study.

Notes on this clone: The antigen is unknown.

Some clones are missing from TCRdb's copy, which holds only in-frame ones; the method was immunoSEQ multiplex PCR. Of 55,000 to 80,000 clones listed, around three quarters were seen once; the top ten hold roughly 4%. This CDR3 has 13 amino acids. Germline V gene sequence: CDR1 KGHSH, CDR2 LQKENI. J lost 5 bases, V lost 3 bases, and 1 base had no gene match. Before any sequencing was done, the ViraFEST assay used viral peptide pools to expand antigen-specific CD4+ T cells. Isolating CD4+ T cells followed less than 11 days of culture. Having tested negative for nucleocapsid antibodies, the vaccine recipients showed no prior SARS-CoV-2 infection. IL-2 at 10 IU/ml and peptides at about 10 ug/ml were added to cultured PBMC, around 2 million per well.

The clonotype comes from a human donor who received a COVID-19 vaccine. The chain recombines TRBV18 with TRBJ2-1, with 7 positions matching TRBD1. The material was CD4+ T cells from PBMCs cultured with HCoV-OC43 spike peptides, obtained before COVID-19 vaccination. Subset specified: HCoV-OC43 spike overlapping peptide pool stimulation. Here the CDR3 DNA reads TGTGCCAGCTCACCGGACAGGAACAATGAGCAGTTCTTC. Translating gives CASSPDRNNEQFF.